The source of this T cell receptor beta chain is a study of glioma-infiltrating T cells. Study findings and constraints: Only very few CDR3 sequences appeared in both tissue and blood.

TCR alpha and beta CDR3 regions were amplified from RNA using iRepertoire nested multiplex PCR. Via MiXCR, TCRdb re-called the multiplex PCR reads, giving one row per CDR3 protein. The data contain roughly 200,000 distinct CDR3 sequences, more than 35% of them seen just once; the ten biggest clones take up 5.2%. In germline, CDR1 is MDHEN, CDR2 SYDVKM. There are 15 residues in the CDR3. V was trimmed by 5 bases and J by 4 bases, leaving 15 bases between them. As regards this clonotype: What it binds is unknown. A read error is possible here, since a much larger clone lies one base away. The conserved final phenylalanine or tryptophan is absent from the CDR3, which likely points to a read error.

Source material: glioma tissue, nonneoplastic brain tissue, or PBMCs (not recorded which). The source is a human donor with low-grade glioma or glioblastoma, undergoing nonglioma brain surgery, or in good health (not recorded which). The chain is built from TRBV28 and TRBJ2-1; D might be TRBD1 (5 bases). As DNA, the CDR3 is TGTGCCAGCAGTCCCAGCCCAGGGAAGTACAATGAGCAGTTCTCC. Encoded protein: CASSPSPGKYNEQFS.